This T cell receptor (beta chain) was captured by sequencing in a study of blood T cells in healthy people across ages. Study summary: About one barcoded beta molecule per two T cells was captured by template switching.

Study-level findings and limits: PBMCs that were unsorted prevented a conclusive naive versus antigen-experienced comparison. Older age coincided with a roughly linear decline in TCR beta diversity per million T cells.

This clonotype has ten or more counts. Its matching antigen is unknown. Sample-barcoded 5' priming and a J-beta primer mix drove a second PCR of roughly 7 to 11 cycles. MiXCR, run by TCRdb on the 5' RACE reads, gives a single entry per CDR3 protein. The data hold more than 800,000 distinct CDR3 sequences, with more than 25% observed a single time. This CDR3 region has 14 residues. V was clipped by 8 bases and J by 7 bases, with 15 bases between them. The germline V gene has CDR1 SGHTA and CDR2 FQGNSA. Researchers isolated at least 6.5 million PBMCs per sample. Sequenced material: blood. The chain joins TRBV7-2 to TRBJ1-6; tentatively, D is TRBD1 (5 bases). This receptor was obtained from a woman of 80 years or more in good health. The DNA of the CDR3 is TGTGCCAGCCAAAAGGCAGGGTTGAATTCACCCCTCCACTTT. Amino acid sequence: CASQKAGLNSPLHF.